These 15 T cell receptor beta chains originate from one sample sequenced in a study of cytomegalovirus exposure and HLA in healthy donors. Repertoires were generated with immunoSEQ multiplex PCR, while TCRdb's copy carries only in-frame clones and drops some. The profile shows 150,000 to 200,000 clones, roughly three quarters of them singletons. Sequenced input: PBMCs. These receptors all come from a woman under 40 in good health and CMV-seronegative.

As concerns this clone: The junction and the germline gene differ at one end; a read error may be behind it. This CDR3 is CASSQGQGYGDTIYF. DNA for the CDR3: TGTGCCAGCAGCCAAGGGCAGGGGTATGGAGACACCATATATTTT. The V and J genes are TRBV2 and TRBJ1-3, with a weak D call TRBD1 (6 bases). The CDR3 has 15 residues. Germline lookup yields CDR1 SNHLY and CDR2 FYNNEI.

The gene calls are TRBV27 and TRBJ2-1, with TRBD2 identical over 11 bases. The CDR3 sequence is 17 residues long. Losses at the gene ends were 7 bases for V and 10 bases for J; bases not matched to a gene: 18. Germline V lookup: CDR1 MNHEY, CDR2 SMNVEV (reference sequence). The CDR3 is CASTAIAGGPRIGEQFF. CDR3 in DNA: TGTGCCAGCACAGCCATAGCGGGAGGGCCCCGCATAGGCGAGCAGTTCTTC.

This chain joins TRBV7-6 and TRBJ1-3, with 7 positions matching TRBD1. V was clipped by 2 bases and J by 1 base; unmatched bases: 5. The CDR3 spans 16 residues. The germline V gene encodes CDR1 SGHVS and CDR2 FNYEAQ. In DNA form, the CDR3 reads TGTGCCAGCAGCTTACAGTTGACAGGGTCTGGAAACACCATATATTTT. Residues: CASSLQLTGSGNTIYF. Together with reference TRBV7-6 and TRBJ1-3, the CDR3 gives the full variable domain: GAGVSQSPRYKVTKRGQDVALRCDPISGHVSLYWYRQALGQGPEFLTYFNYEAQQDKSGLPNDRFSAERPEGSISTLTIQRTEQRDSAMYRCASSLQLTGSGNTIYFGEGSWLTVV.

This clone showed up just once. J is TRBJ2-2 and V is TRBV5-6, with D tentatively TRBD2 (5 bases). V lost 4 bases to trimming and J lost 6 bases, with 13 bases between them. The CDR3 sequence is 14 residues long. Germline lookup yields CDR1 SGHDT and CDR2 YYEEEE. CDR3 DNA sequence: TGTGCCAGCAGCCAAAAAGTGAGGGCCGGGGAGCTGTTTTTT. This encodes CASSQKVRAGELFF.

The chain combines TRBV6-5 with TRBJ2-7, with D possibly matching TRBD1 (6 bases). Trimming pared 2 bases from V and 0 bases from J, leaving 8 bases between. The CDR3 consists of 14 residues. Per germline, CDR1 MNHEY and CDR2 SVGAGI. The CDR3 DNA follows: TGTGCCAGCAGTTACCGGGACATCTCCTACGAGCAGTACTTC. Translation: CASSYRDISYEQYF.

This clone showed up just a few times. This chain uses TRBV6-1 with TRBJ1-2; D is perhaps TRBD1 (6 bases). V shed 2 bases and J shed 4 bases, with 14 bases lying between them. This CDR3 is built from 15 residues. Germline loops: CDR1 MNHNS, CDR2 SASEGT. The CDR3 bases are TGTGCCAGCAGTGAACCTCACACAGGGTTCTATGGCTACACCTTC. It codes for CASSEPHTGFYGYTF.

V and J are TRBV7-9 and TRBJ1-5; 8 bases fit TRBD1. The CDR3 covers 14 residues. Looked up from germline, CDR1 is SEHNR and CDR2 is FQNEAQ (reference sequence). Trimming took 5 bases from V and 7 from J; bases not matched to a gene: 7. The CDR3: CASSRQGSQQPQHF. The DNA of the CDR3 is TGTGCCAGCAGCCGACAGGGGAGTCAGCAGCCCCAGCATTTT.

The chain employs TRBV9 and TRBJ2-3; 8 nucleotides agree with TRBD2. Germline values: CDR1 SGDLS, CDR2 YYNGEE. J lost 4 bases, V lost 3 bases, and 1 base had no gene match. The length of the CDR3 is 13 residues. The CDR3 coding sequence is TGTGCCAGCAGCGCAGCGGGGGCAGATACGCAGTATTTT. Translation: CASSAAGADTQYF.

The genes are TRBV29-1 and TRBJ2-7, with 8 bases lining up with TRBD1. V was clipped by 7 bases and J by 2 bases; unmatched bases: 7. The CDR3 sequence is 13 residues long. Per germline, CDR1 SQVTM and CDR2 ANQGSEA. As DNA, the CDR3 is TGCAGCGCCGAGGACAGGGCCACCTACGAGCAGTACTTC. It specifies CSAEDRATYEQYF.

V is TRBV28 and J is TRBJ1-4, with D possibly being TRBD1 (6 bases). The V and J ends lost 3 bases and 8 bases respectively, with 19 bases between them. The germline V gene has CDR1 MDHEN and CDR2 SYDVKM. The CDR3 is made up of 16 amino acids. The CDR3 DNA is TGTGCCAGCAGTTTCCTCGACCGGACCAGGGGCGAAAAACTGTTTTTT. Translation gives CASSFLDRTRGEKLFF.

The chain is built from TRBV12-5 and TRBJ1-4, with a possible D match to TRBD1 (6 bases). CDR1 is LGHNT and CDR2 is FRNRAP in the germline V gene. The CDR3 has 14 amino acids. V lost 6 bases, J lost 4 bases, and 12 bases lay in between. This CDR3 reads CASGADRLNEKLFF. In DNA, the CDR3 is TGTGCTAGTGGCGCGGACAGACTTAATGAAAAACTGTTTTTT.

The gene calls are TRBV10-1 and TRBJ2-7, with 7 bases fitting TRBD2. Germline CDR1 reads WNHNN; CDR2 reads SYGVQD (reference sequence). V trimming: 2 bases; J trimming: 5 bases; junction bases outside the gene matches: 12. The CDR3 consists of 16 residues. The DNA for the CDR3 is TGCGCCAGCAGTGAGAGCAGGGTCGGGGGGTACCACGAGCAGTACTTC. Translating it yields CASSESRVGGYHEQYF.

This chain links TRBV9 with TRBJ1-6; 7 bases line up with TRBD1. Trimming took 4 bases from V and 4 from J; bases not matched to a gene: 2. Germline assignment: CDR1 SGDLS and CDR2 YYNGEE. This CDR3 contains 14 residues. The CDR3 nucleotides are TGTGCCAGCAGCAGGGACAGTTATAATTCACCCCTCCACTTT. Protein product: CASSRDSYNSPLHF.

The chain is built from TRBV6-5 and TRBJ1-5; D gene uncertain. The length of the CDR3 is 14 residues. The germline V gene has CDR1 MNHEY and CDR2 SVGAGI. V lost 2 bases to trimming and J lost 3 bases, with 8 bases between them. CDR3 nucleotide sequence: TGTGCCAGCAGTTACGGCAGATACAATCAGCCCCAGCATTTT. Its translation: CASSYGRYNQPQHF.

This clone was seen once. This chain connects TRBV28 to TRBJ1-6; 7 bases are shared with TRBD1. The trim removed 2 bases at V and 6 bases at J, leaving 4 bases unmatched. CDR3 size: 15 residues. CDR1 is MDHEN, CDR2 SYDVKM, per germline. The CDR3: CASSLLRQGNSPLHF. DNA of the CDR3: TGTGCCAGCAGTTTACTGAGACAGGGTAATTCACCCCTCCACTTT.